This TCR beta chain was observed in a study of blood T cell repertoires in COVID-19. Study details: The United States, Italy and Spain supplied acute and convalescent COVID-19 samples.

Enrollees, about 18 to 95 years old, lived in fewer than 25 US areas. Participant reports of clinical history set cohort assignment. Study processing details: Nucleated cell counts were estimated from reference gene primer amplification. Here immunoSEQ multiplex PCR was the method, and the copy in TCRdb shows in-frame clones only, minus some. V and J calls and clone size are those listed in that table; D and trimming were worked out from the DNA. In the table there are over 120,000 clones, about 87% of which are singletons. CDR1 and CDR2 (germline): SGHNT, YYREEE (reference sequence). V lost 4 bases to trimming and J lost 1 base, with 15 bases between them. The CDR3 covers 15 residues.

The source of this sequence is a man aged 60 to 75 who had recovered from COVID-19. Sequenced: PBMCs or T cells enriched from blood (not recorded which). The chain links TRBV5-4 to TRBJ2-7, with D tentatively TRBD2 (6 bases). The CDR3 DNA reads TGTGCCAGCAGCGCCGGGGGACCGGCTTCCTACGAGCAGTACTTC. Amino acids: CASSAGGPASYEQYF.